What follows describes a single T cell receptor beta chain. The antigen this receptor binds is unknown. Base-call qualities are not available, and no considerably larger clone is one nucleotide away. Libraries came from the immunoSEQ multiplex PCR assay. For the multiplex PCR, a mixture combining 60 forward primers for TCR Vbeta segments and 13 reverse primers for TCR Jbeta segments was used. A multiplex PCR assay on genomic DNA amplified the CDR3 region of rearranged TCR beta genes. Amplified TCR beta libraries were sequenced as 87-base-pair reads on the Illumina HiSeq System. In the paper's pipeline: A later analysis tallied tens of millions of unique TCR beta chains across the 666 repertoires, and approximately 9.9 million of those chains were shared by two or more donors. To remove PCR and sequencing errors, raw reads were error-corrected and collapsed into unique sequences using a nearest-neighbor algorithm that merged closely related sequences. To assign V, D and J gene segments, CDR3 sequences were aligned to IMGT reference sequences. For a sequence to be retained, at least a six-nucleotide match to both a V gene segment and a J gene segment was required. Rearrangements were classified as productive when the CDR3 lacked stop codons and remained in frame with V and J, and all other rearrangements were classified as non-productive. CDR3 was defined according to IMGT convention as the region running from the second conserved V-encoded cysteine to the conserved J-encoded phenylalanine. Sequences without an unambiguous match to a single V gene segment were excluded from the earlier analysis of 500 to 700 of the donors. In an earlier analysis of approximately 550 of the donors, V segments were called functional above 56.7% productive rearrangements and were called segregating when the between-donor standard deviation exceeded 5%. A statistical classification framework was built for diagnosing cytomegalovirus status from the catalog of TCR beta chain sequences. V and J gene assignment, in a later analysis, came from comparing TCR nucleotide sequences with IMGT/GENE-DB human TR gene sequences. In a later analysis, CDR3 sequences and most-parsimonious VDJ recombination scenarios were assigned using the TCRdist pipeline. A later analysis defined each TCR beta chain by its CDR3 amino acid sequence plus V-gene family, and excluded reads lacking a unique V-gene family. To address suspected cross-contamination and a sequencing artifact, a later analysis removed around 600 highly shared, low-generation-probability nucleotide sequences. A later analysis calculated a clonal expansion index for each public chain from normalized within-repertoire ranks of inferred template counts. In a later analysis, generation probabilities were computed using a VDJ recombination model fitted to out-of-frame rearrangements, and the results were checked against IGoR. In a later analysis, TCR-TCR, TCR-HLA and TCR-CMV co-occurrence was scored with hypergeometric tests, and a repertoire-size bias correction was applied to TCR pairs. False discovery rates were estimated in a later analysis by permuting HLA or CMV assignments 20 times. In a later analysis, co-occurring TCRs were grouped with DBSCAN, and TCRdist sequence similarity was added when clustering was performed within HLA-allele-positive subsets. Repertoires with fewer than 30,000 or more than 120,000 public chains, plus five repertoires with anomalous nucleotide sharing, were excluded from co-occurrence clustering. The source is immuneACCESS, and TCRdb retained only in-frame sequences with V and J called. Part of the clones is not carried over; for the studies checked, unresolved V genes explain less than half of this, and the remainder is unexplained. The V and J calls and clone size come from that table; D and trimming were worked out from the DNA. In all, the sample holds about 160,000 clones, and approximately 81% of those were seen once. Around 2.4% of the sample is held by the ten biggest clonotypes.

The cohort comprised under 700 healthy bone marrow donors. Cohort members were all nominally healthy when sampled, although unrecorded immune exposures were likely present. The donor was CMV seronegative and was included in the group of hundreds of seronegative cohort members. Each donor provided a peripheral blood sample, and peripheral blood mononuclear cells were used for TCR beta sequencing. The Qiagen DNeasy Blood Extraction Kit was used to extract genomic DNA from the blood cell samples. This specimen belongs to a study of cytomegalovirus exposure and HLA in healthy donors (dated by TCRdb to between 2016 and 2019). At the level of the whole study: In an earlier analysis of several hundred of the donors, less than 350 Gb of sequence data and 90 million to 120 million unique TCR beta sequences from roughly 200 million T cells were reported. Of the 300 to 500 genotyped donors, 65% to 90% were placed in the genetic ancestry cluster associated with self-reported Caucasian donors. A later analysis re-analyzed previously published TCR beta repertoires from approximately 670 donors and added high-resolution HLA genotyping to study TCR occurrence patterns. Every repertoire in the discovery cohort had been generated on one and the same sequencing platform. Alongside the repertoire data, information on donor age, sex, ethnicity and CMV serostatus was compiled. Roughly five DR-DQ haplotypes were handled as single units for association and clustering, since linkage in the cohort was strong. Along with the roughly 670-subject first cohort, a separate validation cohort of around 120 different subjects was used. In an earlier analysis of 500 to 650 of the donors, high-throughput TCR beta sequencing was used to judge whether each TCR beta V gene segment behaved as functional or pseudogenic. Genome-wide SNP genotypes for about 65% of the roughly 700 donors were used in a later genetic analysis, which treated that subset as a discovery cohort. Rather than using new phenotypic data, the later analysis identified candidate immune exposures from TCR beta sequences and from how often those sequences occurred across donors. The number of donors typed differed by locus, with about 629-630 for A, B, C, DRB1 and DQB1, 522 for DQA1, about 610 for DPA1, and around 460 for DPB1. An early release covering roughly 580 HLA-typed donors comprised about 320 gigabases of sequencing data and 65 million to 100 million unique TCR sequences. The study was designed to test whether signatures of past pathogen exposure could be identified by cataloging public T cell receptors. HLA typing included class I and class II loci at four-digit resolution. The study used immunosequencing to profile the T cell repertoires of 670 or so subjects and linked those repertoires to cytomegalovirus serostatus. The study combined high-throughput TCR immunosequencing, statistical association of individual TCRs with disease status, and machine learning to predict cytomegalovirus infection status. Among about 400 genotyped donors of the cohort, an average of around 240,000 unique TCR beta nucleotide sequences was sequenced per donor, of which roughly 17% were non-productive. The paper as a whole reports these results and caveats: Compared with the 666-donor mean, donors in an Asian-associated ancestry cluster had fewer N-insertions in productive TCRs, according to a later genetic analysis. In a later analysis, TCR association rates were found to vary across HLA loci, with the most associated TCRs seen for DRB1 alleles and the fewest for HLA-C alleles. V-gene and J-gene trimming of TCR beta chains was associated with a missense DCLRE1C variant in a later genetic analysis, and the association was replicated in an independent cohort. In a later analysis, several top co-occurrence clusters were reported to appear linked to parvovirus B19, influenza, CMV and Epstein-Barr virus. For the cohort, immune exposure information was limited to CMV serostatus. Sequencing depth was assumed to be roughly uniform across donors in the presence/absence analyses, though that assumption may not hold. Correlated functional status among segregating V segments might reflect linkage disequilibrium, but an unknown experimental factor could not be ruled out. Because the 87-base-pair reads could not distinguish some IMGT-functional V segments, including TRBV6-2 and TRBV6-3, those segments were excluded. A further reported finding was that TCR beta sequences accurately predicted the HLA-A and HLA-B alleles for most subjects in the first cohort. A later analysis found that HLA-associated TCR beta chains were more clonally expanded and had lower generation probabilities than equally common non-associated chains. A cluster of highly shared sequence variants was judged likely to be a technical artifact of the sequencing pipeline. The cohort was sequenced for TCR beta chains only, and without alpha or paired-chain data the features that could be detected were limited. An earlier analysis of several hundred of the donors showed that most TCR beta V segments appeared in productive rearrangements either about 87% or about 30% of the time, which broadly matched IMGT annotations. In vitro tests confirmed that a few of the cytomegalovirus-associated TCR beta chains recognize cytomegalovirus antigens. The study gave a list of more than 150 TCR beta chains associated with cytomegalovirus. Because HLA typing was unavailable for some donors at each locus, only the typed subset was used in association tests. Because counts were too low, approximately 18 rarely observed V segments, including chromosome 9 orphons, were excluded from the earlier analysis of around 590 of the donors. The authors suggested that the approach could potentially be extended to other disease states and immunological phenotypes. Specific HLA alleles were associated with 15,000 to 20,000 TCR beta sequences at a false discovery rate of 0.05 in a later analysis. According to a later analysis, most CMV-associated TCR beta chains appeared to be HLA-restricted, and the HLA associations seemed to be driven largely by CMV exposure. In both the original and validation cohorts, the classifier was reported to diagnose cytomegalovirus status with high specificity and sensitivity. Strong co-occurrence of HLA alleles, especially DR and DQ, made assigning TCR associations to individual alleles difficult. While some public TCRs were present in many individuals, most TCR sequences turned up only very rarely across donors.

The CDR3 runs 14 residues from the cysteine to the phenylalanine. Only the CDR3 DNA is retained, 42 bases long and in frame from the first base. V and J are trimmed by 4 bases and 12 bases, and the gene matches miss 11 bases of the junction. According to the germline V gene, CDR1 reads SGHDN and CDR2 reads FVKESK. The source is a female donor in good health and CMV-seronegative. The specimen was PBMCs. The V and J genes are TRBV14 and TRBJ2-4, and TRBD1 matches 8 of the central bases. CDR3 reads: CASSPGQVGDSQYF. DNA sequence: TGTGCCAGCAGCCCGGGACAGGTCGGGGACAGTCAGTACTTC.